Below are 2 T cell receptor beta chains sequenced from a single sample in a study of T cell repertoires in cytomegalovirus infection (dated by TCRdb to between 2018 and 2020). The sample's treatment or condition label is to be understood as: in vitro stimulation with specific CMV peptide epitopes to enrich CMV-specific T cells. This sample was sequenced with an Illumina HiSeq 1500. The public sequencing data were trimmed at Q25 with fastp and processed into clonotypes with MiXCR by TCRdb, which kept only in-frame beta chains. CDR3 protein duplicates are merged, each entry listing the most common genes and DNA. In this sample the table shows approximately 600,000 distinct CDR3 sequences, 40% of which occur a single time. The top ten clonotypes cover around 48% of the sample. These receptors' antigens are unknown. The sample in question was cultured PBMCs, obtained from culture after CMV antigen stimulation. The receptors originated from a human donor in good health (CMV status not recorded). Some clones in this sample may be carry-over from other donors' samples.

This clonotype was picked up a small number of times. The V call is TRBV7-9, the J call TRBJ2-3; tentatively, D is TRBD1 (5 bases). The V end was cut by 2 bases, the J end by 5 bases, with 14 bases between. The CDR3 has 15 amino acids. Germline V CDR1 and CDR2: SEHNR, FQNEAQ (reference sequence). The CDR3 region has the DNA TGTGCCAGCAGCTTACCGGCAGGGTCGGAAGATACGCAGTATTTT. As protein: CASSLPAGSEDTQYF.

This sequence joins TRBV15 and TRBJ2-2; D gene ambiguous. The CDR3 covers 14 residues. V was clipped by 0 bases and J by 1 base, with 3 bases between them. Per germline, CDR1 LNHNV and CDR2 YYDKDF (reference sequence). DNA of the CDR3: TGTGCCACCAGCAGAGACCAGAACACCGGGGAGCTGTTTTTT. Residues: CATSRDQNTGELFF.